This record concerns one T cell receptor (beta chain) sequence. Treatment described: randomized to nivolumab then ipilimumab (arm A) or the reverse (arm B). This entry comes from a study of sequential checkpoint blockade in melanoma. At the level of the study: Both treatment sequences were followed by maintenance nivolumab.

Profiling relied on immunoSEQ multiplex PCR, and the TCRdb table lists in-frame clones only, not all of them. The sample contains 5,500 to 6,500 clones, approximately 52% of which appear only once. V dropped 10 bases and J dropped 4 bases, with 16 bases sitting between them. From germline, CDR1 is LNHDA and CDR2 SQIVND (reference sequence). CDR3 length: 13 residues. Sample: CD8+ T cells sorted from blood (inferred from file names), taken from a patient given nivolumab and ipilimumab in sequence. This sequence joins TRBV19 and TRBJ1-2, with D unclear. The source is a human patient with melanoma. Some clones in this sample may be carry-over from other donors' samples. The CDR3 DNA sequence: TGTGCCACCTCTCTACAGAATGGCTATGGCTACACCTTC. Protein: CATSLQNGYGYTF.